One sample yielded the 18 T cell receptor beta chains listed below, sequenced in a study of blood T cells in healthy people across ages. A second PCR of 7 to 11 cycles used a sample-barcoded 5' primer and a J-beta primer mix. A single record per CDR3 protein comes from TCRdb applying MiXCR to the 5' RACE reads. The sample has 1.5 million to 2 million distinct CDR3 sequences, roughly 50% seen once. Sequencing was carried out using blood. Receptors originate from a woman between 40 and 55 years old in good health.

V is TRBV4-2 and J is TRBJ2-3, with 9 bases identical to TRBD2. Germline trimming cut 1 base from V and 1 base from J; bases unmatched to any gene: 9. The CDR3 length is 18 residues. Germline V CDR1 and CDR2: LGHNA, YNFKEQ. CDR3 nucleotides: TGTGCCAGCAGCCAAGGAGGAGGGCGGGGGGGGCGCACAGATACGCAGTATTTT. It specifies CASSQGGGRGGRTDTQYF.

The chain is built from TRBV4-3 and TRBJ2-3, with 8 bases fitting TRBD1. The ends lost 0 bases at V and 0 bases at J; junction bases unmatched: 14. This CDR3 has 20 amino acids. Germline V lookup: CDR1 LGHNA, CDR2 YSLEER. The CDR3 bases are TGCGCCAGCAGCCAAGATTTTCCCAGGGGGCGCGGGTCTAGCACAGATACGCAGTATTTT. Translating it yields CASSQDFPRGRGSSTDTQYF.

A word on this clonotype: An end of the junction differs from the germline gene, which may be a read error. V gene TRBV20-1 combines with J gene TRBJ2-6, with D maybe TRBD1 (6 bases). Germline V gives CDR1 DFQATT, CDR2 SNEGSKA (reference sequence). The CDR3 consists of 20 residues. In DNA form, the CDR3 reads TGCGGTGCTAGAGATGTCAAGATTAGGCAGGGGAGCTCTGGGGCCAACGTCCTGACTTTC. This gives the protein CGARDVKIRQGSSGANVLTF.

This chain connects TRBV7-9 to TRBJ1-1; 8 bases map to TRBD1. The V gene's germline CDR1 is SEHNR and CDR2 FQNEAQ (reference sequence). The ends lost 6 bases at V and 7 bases at J; junction bases unmatched: 13. CDR3 length equals 15 residues. This CDR3 reads CASSPENQGAGEAFF. The DNA for the CDR3 is TGTGCCAGCAGTCCCGAAAATCAGGGGGCCGGTGAAGCTTTCTTT.

This clonotype was detected only once. The chain employs TRBV6-6 and TRBJ2-7; 9 positions agree with TRBD1. The CDR3 extends over 16 amino acids. V shed 0 bases and J 2 bases; nucleotides not matched to a gene: 5. Germline CDR1 and CDR2: MNHNY and SVGAGI (reference sequence). The DNA for the CDR3 is TGTGCCAGCAGTTACTCACCGGGACAGGGTCCCTACGAGCAGTACTTC. It codes for CASSYSPGQGPYEQYF.

The chain links TRBV20-1 to TRBJ2-1; 10 nucleotides agree with TRBD1. CDR1 and CDR2 from the germline V gene are DFQATT and SNEGSKA (reference sequence). The CDR3 is 15 residues long. The trim removed 2 bases at V and 8 bases at J, leaving 9 bases unmatched. The DNA of the CDR3 is TGCAGTGCTAGAACCGGGACAGGGGTGGGGGATGAGCAGTTCTTC. Translating gives CSARTGTGVGDEQFF.

This clonotype was detected a few times. The chain recombines TRBV29-1 with TRBJ2-1; D might be TRBD1 or TRBD2, each matching 6 bases. CDR3 size: 14 residues. Germline V gives CDR1 SQVTM, CDR2 ANQGSEA. V gave up 7 bases and J gave up 3 bases, with 16 bases separating them. CDR3 nucleotide sequence: TGCAGCGGGGAGGAGACAGGAGACTACAATGAGCAGTTCTTC. Its protein is CSGEETGDYNEQFF.

The chain uses TRBV5-1 and TRBJ2-7; D possibly uses TRBD1 or TRBD2 (7 bases each). Per the germline V gene, CDR1 is SGHRS and CDR2 is YFSETQ. This CDR3 region has 15 residues. Trimming removed 0 bases from V and 4 bases from J, with 14 bases in between. CDR3 nucleotides: TGCGCCAGCAGCTTGGAGGGAGGGGGCATGTACGAGCAGTACTTC. It translates to CASSLEGGGMYEQYF.

The CDR3 DNA reads TGTGCCAGCAGCCAAGATCATAATAGCAATCAGCCCCAGCATTTT. This encodes CASSQDHNSNQPQHF. The chain has TRBV3-1 and TRBJ1-5; D gene ambiguous. V lost 0 bases to trimming and J lost 0 bases, with 6 bases between them. The CDR3 has 15 amino acids. The germline CDR1 and CDR2 sequences are LGHDT and YNNKEL (reference sequence).

In this sample, this clonotype turned up a few times. The rearrangement uses TRBV29-1 and TRBJ2-7; a possible D gene is TRBD2 (6 bases). The germline gives CDR1 SQVTM, CDR2 ANQGSEA. Trimming took 7 bases from V and 0 from J, leaving 19 bases between them. This CDR3 spans 15 amino acids. The CDR3 DNA sequence: TGCAGCGCCCTCCCCCTGGACGGGAGCTCCTACGAGCAGTACTTC. The encoded protein is CSALPLDGSSYEQYF.

The CDR3 loop reads CAIRDRDRAEDTQYF. CDR3 DNA: TGTGCCATCAGGGACCGGGACAGGGCGGAAGATACGCAGTATTTT. This chain links TRBV10-3 with TRBJ2-3; 9 nucleotides align to TRBD1. V was clipped by 6 bases and J by 5 bases; unmatched bases: 9. The germline CDR1 and CDR2 sequences are ENHRY and SYGVKD. This CDR3 is 15 amino acids long.

The sample holds a few counts of this clonotype. The CDR3 here is CASSLTGLSYNSPLHF. CDR3 sequence (DNA): TGCGCCAGCAGCTTGACAGGGCTGTCCTATAATTCACCCCTCCACTTT. This chain joins TRBV5-1 and TRBJ1-6; a weak D match, TRBD1 (6 bases). The CDR3 sequence is 16 residues long. V dropped 1 base and J dropped 1 base, with 9 bases sitting between them. CDR1 and CDR2 from the germline V gene are SGHRS and YFSETQ.

The chain uses TRBV6-5 and TRBJ2-3, with TRBD2 identical over 16 bases. The CDR3 is made up of 20 amino acids. Trimming removed 5 bases from V and 0 bases from J; junction bases left unmatched: 11. The germline gives CDR1 MNHEY, CDR2 SVGAGI. CDR3 in amino acids: CASSPSGLAGGVSSTDTQYF. Here the CDR3 DNA reads TGTGCCAGCAGTCCCTCGGGACTAGCGGGAGGGGTCTCTAGCACAGATACGCAGTATTTT.

This clonotype turned up a few times. The rearrangement links TRBV9 to TRBJ1-1, with TRBD1 as a possible D gene (6 bases). The V end was cut by 3 bases, the J end by 1 base, with 13 bases between. The CDR3 contains 15 residues. Germline CDR1 reads SGDLS; CDR2 reads YYNGEE. The CDR3 DNA reads as TGTGCCAGCAGCGCTTCCGGGACACCGAACACTGAAGCTTTCTTT. Protein product: CASSASGTPNTEAFF.

This rearrangement joins TRBV7-2 to TRBJ2-2; weak D call: TRBD1 (6 bases). The CDR3 totals 15 residues. Trimming cost V 3 bases and J 4 bases, with 12 bases left between them. Germline CDR1 and CDR2: SGHTA and FQGNSA. The CDR3: CASSFWGRGTGELFF. DNA for the CDR3: TGTGCCAGCAGCTTTTGGGGGCGAGGCACCGGGGAGCTGTTTTTT.

The V gene is TRBV24-1, the J gene TRBJ2-5; no clear D gene. Germline values: CDR1 KGHDR, CDR2 SFDVKD. V was trimmed by 3 bases and J by 0 bases, leaving 16 bases between them. This CDR3 spans 17 amino acids. Here the CDR3 reads CATSDPAMPPYQETQYF. DNA of the CDR3: TGTGCCACCAGTGATCCTGCGATGCCGCCATACCAAGAGACCCAGTACTTC.

This clonotype has more than one count but fewer than ten. The chain couples TRBV20-1 to TRBJ2-7, with D possibly matching TRBD1 (6 bases). The length of the CDR3 is 13 residues. CDR1 is DFQATT and CDR2 is SNEGSKA in the germline V gene (reference sequence). V lost 4 bases to trimming and J lost 4 bases, with 14 bases between them. DNA of the CDR3: TGCAGTGCTACCCGGGACAACCTATACGAGCAGTACTTC. It encodes CSATRDNLYEQYF.

The chain is built from TRBV12-3 or TRBV12-4 and TRBJ1-6, with unresolved D. The CDR3 runs to 12 residues. V lost 5 bases, J lost 11 bases, and 10 bases lay in between. The CDR3: CASSPDPAPLHF. The CDR3 region has the DNA TGTGCCAGCAGTCCCGACCCGGCACCCCTCCACTTT.